The TCR beta chain described here comes from a study of cytomegalovirus exposure and HLA in healthy donors. The study's findings and limits: The study dropped some indistinguishable V segments, TRBV6-2 and TRBV6-3 among them.

With respect to this clone: The target antigen is unknown.

The PCR had 60 Vbeta and 13 Jbeta primers. TCRdb's copy holds only in-frame clones and misses some; the assay was immunoSEQ multiplex PCR. The table shows roughly 130,000 clones, with roughly 78% occurring only once. The J segment lost 3 bases and the V segment lost 1 base, leaving 2 bases of the junction unmatched. The germline V gene encodes CDR1 SGHDT and CDR2 YYEEEE. The CDR3 extends over 14 amino acids. Donors were nominally healthy when sampled, though unrecorded immune exposures were likely. V and J are TRBV5-6 and TRBJ1-1, with 8 bases fitting TRBD1. This TCR derives from a man younger than 40 in good health and CMV-seronegative. Sequenced material: PBMCs. For the CDR3, the DNA is TGTGCCAGCAGCTTGCGACAGGGGCACACTGAAGCTTTCTTT. This translates into CASSLRQGHTEAFF.